A single sample gave rise to the 3 T cell receptor beta chains below, sequenced in a study of cytomegalovirus exposure and HLA in healthy donors. Primers: 60 Vbeta forward and 13 Jbeta reverse. Clones were read by immunoSEQ multiplex PCR, and TCRdb kept only the in-frame ones, dropping some. The table has approximately 190,000 clones, approximately 82% seen once. The sequenced sample consisted of PBMCs. The receptors were gathered from a woman under 30 in good health and CMV-seropositive.

V usage is TRBV4-1 and J usage is TRBJ2-2, with D possibly TRBD1 on 6 matching bases. Trimming removed 2 bases from V and 2 bases from J, with 9 bases in between. Germline V CDR1 and CDR2: MGHRA, YSYEKL. This CDR3 spans 15 amino acids. CDR3 region: CASSQQDRNTGELFF. CDR3 coding DNA: TGCGCCAGCAGCCAACAGGACAGAAACACCGGGGAGCTGTTTTTT.

This chain joins TRBV7-3 and TRBJ2-1; a possible D gene is TRBD2 (6 bases). CDR1 and CDR2 from the germline V gene are SGHTA and FQGTGA. Trimming pared 5 bases from V and 5 bases from J, leaving 10 bases between. The CDR3 runs to 13 residues. DNA for the CDR3: TGTGCCAGCAGCGTGGGACTGAACAATGAGCAGTTCTTC. Translated, it gives CASSVGLNNEQFF.

The V gene is TRBV5-1, the J gene TRBJ1-3; possibly TRBD1 for D (5 bases). The V gene lost 4 bases and the J gene lost 4 bases, with 12 bases spanning the gap. There are 14 residues in the CDR3. Germline V gene data show CDR1 as SGHRS and CDR2 as YFSETQ. CDR3 amino acids: CASSPRGAGNTIYF. CDR3 sequence (DNA): TGCGCCAGCAGCCCGCGGGGCGCCGGAAACACCATATATTTT. Drawing the rest from reference TRBV5-1 and TRBJ1-3, the complete variable domain is KAGVTQTPRYLIKTRGQQVTLSCSPISGHRSVSWYQQTPGQGLQFLFEYFSETQRNKGNFPGRFSGRQFSNSRSEMNVSTLELGDSALYLCASSPRGAGNTIYFGEGSWLTVV.